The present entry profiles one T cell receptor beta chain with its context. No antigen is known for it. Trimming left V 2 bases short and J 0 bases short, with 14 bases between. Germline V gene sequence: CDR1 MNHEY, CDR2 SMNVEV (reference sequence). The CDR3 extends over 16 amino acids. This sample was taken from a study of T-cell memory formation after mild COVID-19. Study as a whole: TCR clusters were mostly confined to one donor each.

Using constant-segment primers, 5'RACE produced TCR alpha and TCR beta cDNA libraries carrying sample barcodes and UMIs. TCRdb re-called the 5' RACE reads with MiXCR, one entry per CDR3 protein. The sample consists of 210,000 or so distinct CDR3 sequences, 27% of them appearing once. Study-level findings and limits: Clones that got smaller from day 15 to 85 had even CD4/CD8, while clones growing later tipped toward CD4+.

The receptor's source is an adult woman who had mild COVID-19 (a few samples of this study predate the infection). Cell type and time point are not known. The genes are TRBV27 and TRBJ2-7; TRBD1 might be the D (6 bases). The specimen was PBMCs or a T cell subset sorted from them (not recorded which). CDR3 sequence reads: CASSLTLGTHSYEQYF. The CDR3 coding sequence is TGTGCCAGCAGTTTAACCCTCGGGACACACTCCTACGAGCAGTACTTC.